A selection of T cell receptor beta chains follows, all from one sample in a study of blood T cell repertoires in COVID-19. Here immunoSEQ multiplex PCR was the method, and the copy in TCRdb shows in-frame clones only, minus some. The table shows a few hundred thousand clones, with around 82% occurring only once. The sequencing sample was made of PBMCs or T cells enriched from blood (not recorded which). Receptors were obtained from a man between 45 and 60 years old who had recovered from COVID-19. Each CDR3 is given with its conserved first and last residue. The order of the fields is clone size, D gene, J gene, V gene, CDR3 DNA, CDR3 protein. A D gene is named only where the DNA matches it firmly. Some rows mark clone size as missing; the rest say once, few, many or name a class of expanded clone.

clone_size: .
d_call: .
j_call: TRBJ1-1
v_call: TRBV28
cdr3_nt: TGTGCCAGCAGTTTATTCCAGGGGAGGGGCGCTGAAGCTTTCTTT
cdr3_aa: CASSLFQGRGAEAFF

clone_size: .
d_call: TRBD1
j_call: TRBJ1-4
v_call: TRBV9
cdr3_nt: TGTGCCAGCGCGACAGGGGGCGCAACTAATGAAAAACTGTTTTTT
cdr3_aa: CASATGGATNEKLFF

clone_size: .
d_call: TRBD2
j_call: TRBJ2-1
v_call: TRBV9
cdr3_nt: TGTGCCAGCAGCGTAGGGCTAGCGGGAAACTGGGGCAATGAGCAGTTCTTC
cdr3_aa: CASSVGLAGNWGNEQFF

clone_size: .
d_call: .
j_call: TRBJ2-7
v_call: TRBV24-1
cdr3_nt: TGTGCCACCAGTGATCTTGGCCGGGTCTCCTACGAGCAGTACTTC
cdr3_aa: CATSDLGRVSYEQYF

clone_size: .
d_call: .
j_call: TRBJ2-7
v_call: TRBV11-2
cdr3_nt: TGTGCCAGCAGCCCCGTCCGAATTTCTAGCGAGCAGTACTTC
cdr3_aa: CASSPVRISSEQYF

clone_size: .
d_call: .
j_call: TRBJ1-2
v_call: TRBV7-9
cdr3_nt: TGTGCCAGCAGCTTATTCAACAGCAACGAGGGCTACACCTTC
cdr3_aa: CASSLFNSNEGYTF

clone_size: .
d_call: .
j_call: TRBJ2-4
v_call: TRBV5-1
cdr3_nt: TGCGCCAGCAGCCAGGGGTACTTTCAGTACTTC
cdr3_aa: CASSQGYFQYF

clone_size: .
d_call: .
j_call: TRBJ2-3
v_call: TRBV7-3
cdr3_nt: TGTGCCAGCAACTCAGGTGGCAGCACAGATACGCAGTATTTT
cdr3_aa: CASNSGGSTDTQYF

clone_size: .
d_call: .
j_call: TRBJ1-1
v_call: TRBV4-1
cdr3_nt: TGCGCCAGCAGCCAAGATCGCCCGGACTTTGTGAACACTGAAGCTTTCTTT
cdr3_aa: CASSQDRPDFVNTEAFF

clone_size: .
d_call: TRBD1
j_call: TRBJ2-5
v_call: TRBV5-1
cdr3_nt: TGCGCCAGCAGCTTGGCTCCAGGGGGACAAGAGACCCAGTACTTC
cdr3_aa: CASSLAPGGQETQYF

clone_size: .
d_call: .
j_call: TRBJ1-2
v_call: TRBV14
cdr3_nt: TGTGCCAGCAGCCAACACGGTTCTAACTATGGCTACACCTTC
cdr3_aa: CASSQHGSNYGYTF

clone_size: .
d_call: .
j_call: TRBJ2-7
v_call: TRBV3-1/TRBV3-2
cdr3_nt: TGTGCCAGCAGCCAAGTTCGGGTGTTAGTACACGAGCAGTACTTC
cdr3_aa: CASSQVRVLVHEQYF

clone_size: .
d_call: TRBD1
j_call: TRBJ2-3
v_call: TRBV6-2/TRBV6-3
cdr3_nt: TGTGCCAGCAGTTCCCTGGACAGGGGCACGGGTACGCAGTATTTT
cdr3_aa: CASSSLDRGTGTQYF

clone_size: .
d_call: TRBD2
j_call: TRBJ2-2
v_call: TRBV9
cdr3_nt: TGTGCCAGCAGCCCCATACTAGCGGGGAGTAGGACCGGGGAGCTGTTTTTT
cdr3_aa: CASSPILAGSRTGELFF

clone_size: .
d_call: .
j_call: TRBJ2-1
v_call: TRBV5-1
cdr3_nt: TGCGCCAGCAGCTTGACGACACTGTTTGAGCAGTTCTTC
cdr3_aa: CASSLTTLFEQFF

clone_size: .
d_call: TRBD1
j_call: TRBJ2-2
v_call: TRBV6-5
cdr3_nt: TGTGCCAGCAGTTATGTTGGGACAGGGAGAACCGGGGAGCTGTTTTTT
cdr3_aa: CASSYVGTGRTGELFF

clone_size: .
d_call: .
j_call: TRBJ2-7
v_call: TRBV23-1
cdr3_nt: TGCGCCAGCAGTCAATTAGATCGCTCCTACGAGCAGTACTTC
cdr3_aa: CASSQLDRSYEQYF

clone_size: .
d_call: TRBD1
j_call: TRBJ1-3
v_call: TRBV7-7
cdr3_nt: TGTGCTAGCAGCATGGGACAGGGAGGAAACACCATATATTTT
cdr3_aa: CASSMGQGGNTIYF

clone_size: .
d_call: .
j_call: TRBJ1-5
v_call: TRBV10-3
cdr3_nt: TGTGCCTCCAATCCAGGTGCCCCCCATCAGCCCCAGCATTTT
cdr3_aa: CASNPGAPHQPQHF

clone_size: .
d_call: TRBD1
j_call: TRBJ1-3
v_call: TRBV5-1
cdr3_nt: TGCGCCAGCAGCTTGGCCCAGGGGGCAGGAAACACCATATATTTT
cdr3_aa: CASSLAQGAGNTIYF

clone_size: .
d_call: .
j_call: TRBJ2-2
v_call: TRBV7-9
cdr3_nt: TGTGCCAGCAGCCCACAGTGGCGGGACACCGGGGAGCTGTTTTTT
cdr3_aa: CASSPQWRDTGELFF

clone_size: .
d_call: .
j_call: TRBJ1-1
v_call: TRBV12-5
cdr3_nt: TGTGCTAGTGGTTCGCAGGGGACTGAAGCTTTCTTT
cdr3_aa: CASGSQGTEAFF

clone_size: once
d_call: .
j_call: TRBJ2-5
v_call: TRBV21-1
cdr3_nt: TGTGCCAGCAGCAAACTCGGGGAAGAGACCCAGTACTTC
cdr3_aa: CASSKLGEETQYF

clone_size: .
d_call: TRBD2
j_call: TRBJ2-3
v_call: TRBV11-2
cdr3_nt: TGTGCCAGCAGCTCCCCGACCAGGAGCGGGAGGCCCGACACAGATACGCAGTATTTT
cdr3_aa: CASSSPTRSGRPDTDTQYF

clone_size: .
d_call: TRBD1
j_call: TRBJ1-2
v_call: TRBV11-3
cdr3_nt: TGTGCCAGCAGCCCCGACAGGGACCATGGCTACACCTTC
cdr3_aa: CASSPDRDHGYTF

clone_size: .
d_call: TRBD2
j_call: TRBJ2-7
v_call: TRBV25-1
cdr3_nt: TGTGCCAGCAGTAGGGAAGGGCTAGCGGGGACCTACGAGCAGTACTTC
cdr3_aa: CASSREGLAGTYEQYF

clone_size: .
d_call: .
j_call: TRBJ1-2
v_call: TRBV19
cdr3_nt: TGTGCCAGTAGTATCTCAGGGGCCCCTAACTATGGCTACACCTTC
cdr3_aa: CASSISGAPNYGYTF

clone_size: .
d_call: .
j_call: TRBJ1-2
v_call: TRBV6-1
cdr3_nt: TGTGCCAGCAGTGAAGGCCCGGGGGGTTGGGGCTACACCTTC
cdr3_aa: CASSEGPGGWGYTF

clone_size: .
d_call: .
j_call: TRBJ2-7
v_call: TRBV6-5
cdr3_nt: TGTGCCAGCAGTTACTCCGGAGATCCCGAGCAGTACTTC
cdr3_aa: CASSYSGDPEQYF

clone_size: .
d_call: TRBD1
j_call: TRBJ2-3
v_call: TRBV29-1
cdr3_nt: TGCAGCGTAGACGGACAGGGGGCGCGGCCAGATACGCAGTATTTT
cdr3_aa: CSVDGQGARPDTQYF

clone_size: .
d_call: .
j_call: TRBJ1-1
v_call: TRBV7-9
cdr3_nt: TGTGCCAGCAGTCCCGGGAGGGTTGACACTGAAGCTTTCTTT
cdr3_aa: CASSPGRVDTEAFF

clone_size: .
d_call: .
j_call: TRBJ2-7
v_call: TRBV7-2
cdr3_nt: TGTGCCAGCAGCTCGATAGTGGGGTCGAGGGGGTTGGAGCAGTACTTC
cdr3_aa: CASSSIVGSRGLEQYF

clone_size: few
d_call: .
j_call: TRBJ2-7
v_call: TRBV7-3
cdr3_nt: TGTGCCAGCAGCACCTCCCAGGGCTACGAGCAGTACTTC
cdr3_aa: CASSTSQGYEQYF

clone_size: once
d_call: .
j_call: TRBJ1-5
v_call: TRBV6-5
cdr3_nt: TGTGCCAGCAGCCGGGAGCACAATCAGCCCCAGCATTTT
cdr3_aa: CASSREHNQPQHF

clone_size: .
d_call: TRBD2
j_call: TRBJ2-1
v_call: TRBV5-1
cdr3_nt: TGCGCCAGCAGCTCGGGACTAGCGGGAGTGGATGAGCAGTTCTTC
cdr3_aa: CASSSGLAGVDEQFF

clone_size: .
d_call: .
j_call: TRBJ2-5
v_call: TRBV9
cdr3_nt: TGTGCCAGCAGCGTAGGGGCAGGGTCCGCGGAGACCCAGTACTTC
cdr3_aa: CASSVGAGSAETQYF

clone_size: .
d_call: TRBD1
j_call: TRBJ1-4
v_call: TRBV18
cdr3_nt: TGTGCCAGCTCACCACGGGACAGGGCAGCTGAAAAACTGTTTTTT
cdr3_aa: CASSPRDRAAEKLFF

clone_size: .
d_call: .
j_call: TRBJ2-3
v_call: TRBV6-5
cdr3_nt: TGTGCCAGCAGCGGTCCAGATACGCAGTATTTT
cdr3_aa: CASSGPDTQYF

clone_size: .
d_call: .
j_call: TRBJ1-3
v_call: TRBV7-3
cdr3_nt: TGTGCCAGCAGCTTGACCCAGGGCCCTGGAAACACCATATATTTT
cdr3_aa: CASSLTQGPGNTIYF

clone_size: .
d_call: .
j_call: TRBJ2-7
v_call: TRBV4-3
cdr3_nt: TGCGCCAGCAGCCAAGAACTGAGATACGAGCAGTACTTC
cdr3_aa: CASSQELRYEQYF

clone_size: .
d_call: TRBD1
j_call: TRBJ1-2
v_call: TRBV2
cdr3_nt: TGTGCCAGCAGTGTCGACAGGGGAATTCGTGGCTACACCTTC
cdr3_aa: CASSVDRGIRGYTF

clone_size: .
d_call: TRBD1
j_call: TRBJ1-5
v_call: TRBV28
cdr3_nt: TGTGCCAGCACCTTGGGACAGGGGGCAGGTCAGCCCCAGCATTTT
cdr3_aa: CASTLGQGAGQPQHF

clone_size: few
d_call: .
j_call: TRBJ2-3
v_call: TRBV7-2
cdr3_nt: TGTGCCAGCAGCAAGGACTATTTCACAGATACGCAGTATTTT
cdr3_aa: CASSKDYFTDTQYF

clone_size: .
d_call: TRBD2
j_call: TRBJ2-2
v_call: TRBV7-9
cdr3_nt: TGTGCCAGCAGTCGGACTAGCGAGGTTTCCGGGGAGCTGTTTTTT
cdr3_aa: CASSRTSEVSGELFF

clone_size: .
d_call: TRBD1
j_call: TRBJ1-2
v_call: TRBV29-1
cdr3_nt: TGCAGCGTTAAGACAGGGGATGGCTACACCTTC
cdr3_aa: CSVKTGDGYTF

clone_size: .
d_call: TRBD2
j_call: TRBJ2-2
v_call: TRBV3-1/TRBV3-2
cdr3_nt: TGTGCCAGCAGTCGTAGCGGGAGTCGAACCGGGGAGCTGTTTTTT
cdr3_aa: CASSRSGSRTGELFF

clone_size: .
d_call: .
j_call: TRBJ1-3
v_call: TRBV15
cdr3_nt: TGTGCCACCAGCAGAGATCGCGTACCTGGAAACACCATATATTTT
cdr3_aa: CATSRDRVPGNTIYF

clone_size: .
d_call: .
j_call: TRBJ1-1
v_call: TRBV10-1
cdr3_nt: TGCGCCAGAAAACAGGAAACCCTATTCGTCAACACTGAAGCTTTCTTT
cdr3_aa: CARKQETLFVNTEAFF

clone_size: .
d_call: TRBD2
j_call: TRBJ2-7
v_call: TRBV19
cdr3_nt: TGTGCCAGTAGTTACGGGTGGGTGGAGCGGGGGACGATCGAGCAGTACTTC
cdr3_aa: CASSYGWVERGTIEQYF

clone_size: few
d_call: TRBD2
j_call: TRBJ2-5
v_call: TRBV2
cdr3_nt: TGTGCCAGCAGGTTCGGCGGGGGGTTTCAAGAGACCCAGTACTTC
cdr3_aa: CASRFGGGFQETQYF

clone_size: once
d_call: TRBD1
j_call: TRBJ2-7
v_call: TRBV6-5
cdr3_nt: TGTGCCAGCAGGTCCGGGACAGGGGAGTTCGAGCAGTACTTC
cdr3_aa: CASRSGTGEFEQYF

clone_size: .
d_call: TRBD2
j_call: TRBJ2-7
v_call: TRBV4-3
cdr3_nt: TGCGCCAGCAGCGATAGAGCGGGAGGGCCGGGGGAGCAGTACTTC
cdr3_aa: CASSDRAGGPGEQYF